Shown below are 19 T cell receptor beta chains from a single sample sequenced in a study of CXCR3-negative and CXCR3-positive naive CD8 T cells. UMI-tagged TRB cDNA libraries were built via 5' RACE. After re-calling the 5' RACE reads, TCRdb lists one entry per CDR3 protein, DNA absent. In all, the sample yields around 60,000 distinct CDR3 sequences. Material for sequencing was naive CXCR3- CD8+ T cells from blood. Subset in this sample: CD45RO-CCR7+CD27+CD95- naive CD8+ T cells lacking CXCR3 (TNR3-). These receptors were obtained from a human donor in good health. Some clones in this sample may be carry-over from other donors' samples.

The chain carries TRBV12-5 and TRBJ2-1; TCRdb selects TRBD1, and the lack of DNA leaves this call unchecked. CDR1 is LGHNT, CDR2 FRNRAP, per germline. CDR3 length equals 16 residues. The chain's CDR3 is CASGSSRQGAGYEQFF.

This chain connects TRBV7-9 to TRBJ1-1; TCRdb indicates TRBD1, and absent DNA this call remains unverified. The CDR3 is 12 amino acids. Looked up from germline, CDR1 is SEHNR and CDR2 is FQNEAQ (reference sequence). CDR3 sequence: CASSLSGGEAFF.

V is TRBV29-1 and J is TRBJ2-7; TCRdb selects TRBD1, and the lack of DNA leaves this call unchecked. The germline V gene has CDR1 SQVTM and CDR2 ANQGSEA. The length of the CDR3 is 15 residues. CDR3 protein: CSSEGWDRGFYEQYF.

This sequence joins TRBV15 and TRBJ2-3; lacking DNA, the TRBD1 call made by TCRdb goes unchecked. The germline V gene has CDR1 LNHNV and CDR2 YYDKDF (reference sequence). This CDR3 is built from 15 residues. CDR3 amino acids: CATSREAGEADTQYF.

The chain joins TRBV6-4 to TRBJ2-2. The CDR3 spans 13 residues. CDR1 and CDR2 (germline): MRHNA, SNTAGT. CDR3: CASSDKNTGELFF.

This chain joins TRBV5-8 and TRBJ2-1; the D call of TRBD1 rests on TCRdb alone, since no DNA is present to check it. Germline CDR1 is SGHTS and CDR2 is YDEGEE. The CDR3 is 15 residues long. The CDR3 here is CASSKTGNAYNEQFF.

The rearrangement uses TRBV29-1 and TRBJ2-7; lacking DNA, the TRBD1 call made by TCRdb goes unchecked. The CDR3 covers 12 residues. Germline V gene lookup returns CDR1 SQVTM and CDR2 ANQGSEA. CDR3 sequence: CSARDRGYEQYF.

The V gene is TRBV9, the J gene TRBJ2-7; TCRdb's D gene call, TRBD1, goes unchecked for lack of DNA. The CDR3 has 16 amino acids. Germline values: CDR1 SGDLS, CDR2 YYNGEE. Here the CDR3 reads CASSVTQSPSVIEQYF.

The J gene is TRBJ1-5, the V gene TRBV15; TCRdb proposes TRBD1, but this gene call is untestable without DNA. CDR3 size: 18 residues. Germline-derived CDR1 and CDR2 are LNHNV and YYDKDF (reference sequence). The CDR3 sequence is CATSRIPLTQGSNQPQHF.

This clonotype registers medium-sized (0.01 to 0.1%) by frequency. The V call is TRBV6-2 or TRBV6-3, the J call TRBJ2-1; TCRdb designates TRBD2, a call that cannot be tested without DNA. Germline V CDR1 and CDR2: MNHEY, SVGEGT. The CDR3 has 14 residues. CDR3 protein: CASSYGGGYNEQFF.

The chain uses TRBV4-2 and TRBJ2-7; TCRdb names TRBD1, which stays unverified in the absence of DNA. CDR1 is LGHNA, CDR2 YNFKEQ, per germline. The CDR3 is 16 residues long. The CDR3 spells CASSQDWFTGNDEQYF.

The CDR3 is CASSKAGRSSYEQYF. The chain employs TRBV21-1 and TRBJ2-7. TRBV21-1 is a documented pseudogene. This CDR3 is 15 amino acids long.

The CDR3 here is CASSWSGSPGDTQYF. The chain has TRBV5-4 and TRBJ2-3; TCRdb returns TRBD1, unconfirmable since there is no DNA. Looked up from germline, CDR1 is SGHNT and CDR2 is YYREEE (reference sequence). The CDR3 has 15 residues. The full variable domain, with the rest looked up from reference TRBV5-4 and TRBJ2-3, is ETGVTQSPTHLIKTRGQQVTLRCSSQSGHNTVSWYQQALGQGPQFIFQYYREEENGRGNFPPRFSGLQFPNYSSELNVNALELDDSALYLCASSWSGSPGDTQYFGPGTRLTVL.

This chain uses TRBV29-1 with TRBJ1-1; TCRdb reports TRBD1, a call that lacks DNA to check it against. Germline CDR1 and CDR2: SQVTM and ANQGSEA. This CDR3 has 14 residues. CDR3 protein: CSVEVLDRGLEAFF.

The chain joins TRBV6-2 or TRBV6-3 to TRBJ1-2. Germline V gene data show CDR1 as MNHEY and CDR2 as SVGEGT. The CDR3 totals 13 residues. The CDR3 here is CASSYYGGYGYTF.

The rearrangement links TRBV7-6 to TRBJ1-5; TCRdb's assignment of TRBD1 cannot be checked, as there is no DNA. The germline V gene encodes CDR1 SGHVS and CDR2 FNYEAQ. This CDR3 comprises 16 residues. CDR3 in amino acids: CASSPGGRDSNQPQHF.

The rearrangement uses TRBV15 and TRBJ2-7; TCRdb designates TRBD1, a call that cannot be tested without DNA. The germline gives CDR1 LNHNV, CDR2 YYDKDF (reference sequence). This CDR3 spans 15 amino acids. The CDR3 is CATSAQDGSSYEQYF. The complete variable domain, with remaining parts taken from reference TRBV15 and TRBJ2-7, reads DAMVIQNPRYQVTQFGKPVTLSCSQTLNHNVMYWYQQKSSQAPKLLFHYYDKDFNNEADTPDNFQSRRPNTSFCFLDIRSPGLGDTAMYLCATSAQDGSSYEQYFGPGTRLTVT.

The chain combines TRBV28 with TRBJ2-3; TCRdb proposes TRBD1, but this gene call is untestable without DNA. Germline V gives CDR1 MDHEN, CDR2 SYDVKM. The CDR3 sequence is 17 residues long. The CDR3 is CASSSYRGQGGTDTQYF.

The genes are TRBV5-5 and TRBJ2-1; TCRdb outputs TRBD1, but without DNA this stays unchecked. The CDR3 covers 16 residues. CDR1 and CDR2 (germline): SGHKS, YYEKEE (reference sequence). The CDR3 loop is CASSIRDRGYYNEQFF.